The entry below gives a single T cell receptor (beta chain) sequence along with its context. Measured with immunoSEQ multiplex PCR; TCRdb has only the in-frame clones, and not every one. There are tens of thousands of clones in the sample; approximately 92% occur only once, and around 1.4% lies in the top ten. This sample is part of a study of T cell changes during pregnancy in multiple sclerosis. CDR3 size: 16 residues. The chain employs TRBV21-1 and TRBJ2-5; whether TRBD1, the table's D call, matches the DNA was not checked. TRBV21-1 constitutes a pseudogene. This TCR was sampled from a female donor in good health, enrolled as a control in a pregnancy study. This sample comprised peripheral blood, obtained in the third trimester of pregnancy. CDR3 nucleotides: TGTGCCAGCATACGAAGGACAGAAATCCACCAAGAGACCCAGTACTTC. Protein: CASIRRTEIHQETQYF.